Shown below are 31 T cell receptor beta chains from a single sample sequenced in a study of identical twins. TCRdb independently ran MiXCR on the 5' RACE reads; one entry per CDR3 protein. This sample has 450,000 to 650,000 distinct CDR3 sequences, with roughly 9.9% found just once. The same specimen was also included in a second study, on yellow fever vaccine responses in identical twins.

Sequences were obtained from PBMCs. These TCRs come from a woman aged 18 to 35 in good health.

This clonotype was counted ten times or more. V usage is TRBV6-5 and J usage is TRBJ2-3; 7 bases fit TRBD2. The V gene end was trimmed by 2 bases and the J gene end by 5 bases; junction bases not matched to a gene: 13. The CDR3 is made up of 17 amino acids. CDR1 is MNHEY and CDR2 is SVGAGI in the germline V gene. Here the CDR3 DNA reads TGTGCCAGCAGTTACCTCTCCCAGGGAGGGCCAAAAGATACGCAGTATTTT. It codes for CASSYLSQGGPKDTQYF.

The chain links TRBV5-1 to TRBJ1-1, with D unclear. The CDR3 length is 14 residues. V was pared by 1 base and J by 3 bases, with 10 bases between. Germline lookup yields CDR1 SGHRS and CDR2 YFSETQ. The CDR3: CASSLYTADTEAFF. The CDR3 DNA reads TGCGCCAGCAGCTTGTATACAGCCGACACTGAAGCTTTCTTT.

A few counts support this clonotype. The J gene is TRBJ2-5, the V gene TRBV7-2; 14 nucleotides line up with TRBD2. This CDR3 spans 16 amino acids. The V gene's germline CDR1 is SGHTA and CDR2 FQGNSA. J lost 5 bases, V lost 5 bases, and 7 bases had no gene match. For the CDR3, the DNA is TGTGCCAGCAGCCCGGGACTAGCGGGAGCTTGGGAGACCCAGTACTTC. Protein: CASSPGLAGAWETQYF.

The chain is built from TRBV29-1 and TRBJ2-1; D not resolved. Germline lookup yields CDR1 SQVTM and CDR2 ANQGSEA. The CDR3 totals 13 residues. Trimming removed 2 bases from V and 4 bases from J, with 9 bases in between. CDR3 sequence reads: CSVERRPYNEQFF. The CDR3 nucleotides read TGCAGCGTTGAACGCAGGCCGTACAATGAGCAGTTCTTC.

The CDR3 sequence: CASSYSRALAEAFF. The DNA of the CDR3 is TGTGCCAGCAGTTACTCAAGGGCGTTGGCTGAAGCTTTCTTT. The chain recombines TRBV6-2 or TRBV6-3 with TRBJ1-1; D remains ambiguous. Trimming removed 0 bases at V and 6 bases at J, with 11 bases between. The CDR3 is made up of 14 amino acids. The V gene's germline CDR1 is MNHEY and CDR2 SVGEGT.

This clonotype was seen at least ten times. The chain uses TRBV9 and TRBJ2-2; D not resolved. In germline, CDR1 is SGDLS, CDR2 YYNGEE. This CDR3 has 15 residues. Trimming took 0 bases from V and 6 from J, leaving 12 bases between them. Here the CDR3 DNA reads TGTGCCAGCAGCGTAGCTGGCAGATTAGCCGGGGAGCTGTTTTTT. Translated: CASSVAGRLAGELFF.

This clonotype was counted a few times. V gene TRBV27 combines with J gene TRBJ2-5; D may be TRBD1 (6 bases). Trimming took off 6 bases at V and 1 base at J, with 15 bases between the two ends. Germline CDR1 MNHEY, CDR2 SMNVEV (reference sequence). The CDR3 runs 15 residues. The CDR3, as DNA: TGTGCCAGCAGCCCTTTTGGCAGGGGCCAAGAGACCCAGTACTTC. As protein: CASSPFGRGQETQYF.

The table lists this clonotype with a few counts. The chain is built from TRBV12-3 or TRBV12-4 and TRBJ2-2, with 8 nucleotides matching TRBD2. J gave up 2 bases and V 6 bases, and 11 bases lay outside the gene matches. The length of the CDR3 is 17 residues. The CDR3 bases are TGTGCCAGCAGCCCTGGAGGGGTAGCGGGAAACACCGGGGAGCTGTTTTTT. Its protein product is CASSPGGVAGNTGELFF.

The genes are TRBV4-3 and TRBJ2-7; D possibly corresponds to TRBD2 (5 bases). Trimming removed 3 bases at V and 0 bases at J, with 12 bases between. Germline values: CDR1 LGHNA, CDR2 YSLEER. This CDR3 is built from 15 residues. CDR3 amino acids: CASSQGRTGSYEQYF. The CDR3 nucleotides are TGCGCCAGCAGCCAGGGAAGGACTGGCTCCTACGAGCAGTACTTC.

The chain is built from TRBV15 and TRBJ1-5, with D unclear. Per germline, CDR1 LNHNV and CDR2 YYDKDF (reference sequence). This CDR3 is built from 14 residues. Trimming shortened V by 0 bases and J by 6 bases, and 9 bases separated the two germline ends. The CDR3 region is CATSRDILVQPQHF. As DNA, the CDR3 is TGTGCCACCAGCAGAGATATTTTAGTTCAGCCCCAGCATTTT.

This clonotype was recorded a few times. The rearrangement links TRBV7-9 to TRBJ2-7; D ambiguous. This CDR3 is built from 13 residues. V was clipped by 3 bases and J by 1 base, with 7 bases between them. Germline V gene sequence: CDR1 SEHNR, CDR2 FQNEAQ (reference sequence). In DNA form, the CDR3 reads TGTGCCAGCAGCTTTGCCAGATCCTACGAGCAGTACTTC. Encoded protein: CASSFARSYEQYF.

This clonotype was observed a few times. The rearrangement joins TRBV4-2 to TRBJ2-4; D is undetermined. The V end lost 4 bases, the J end lost 0 bases, and 13 bases lay between the germline ends. Germline V lookup: CDR1 LGHNA, CDR2 YNFKEQ. The CDR3 spans 16 residues. CDR3 sequence (DNA): TGTGCCAGCAGCCCGGCCGGTGATTTAGCCAAAAACATTCAGTACTTC. It codes for CASSPAGDLAKNIQYF.

The chain is built from TRBV28 and TRBJ2-5; D is unresolved. V dropped 1 base and J dropped 7 bases, with 7 bases sitting between them. The CDR3 is 12 amino acids. CDR1 and CDR2 from the germline V gene are MDHEN and SYDVKM. CDR3 nucleotides: TGTGCCAGCAGTTTATCGGCCGGGACCCAGTACTTC. This encodes CASSLSAGTQYF.

This clonotype occurred a few times. The rearrangement joins TRBV5-5 to TRBJ1-1; 10 bases are a match to TRBD1. V dropped 4 bases and J dropped 2; count of bases not matched to a gene: 5. CDR1 SGHKS and CDR2 YYEKEE come from the germline V gene (reference sequence). This CDR3 region has 15 residues. CDR3 nucleotide sequence: TGTGCCAGCAGCAACCGGGACAGGGGTAACACTGAAGCTTTCTTT. It is translated as CASSNRDRGNTEAFF.

The chain has TRBV7-2 and TRBJ2-1, with a tentative D call TRBD2 (5 bases). Trimming removed 0 bases at V and 13 bases at J, with 13 bases between. This CDR3 spans 13 amino acids. Germline assignment: CDR1 SGHTA and CDR2 FQGNSA. In DNA form, the CDR3 reads TGTGCCAGCAGCTTAGCGCTGTTCGGGAAACAGTTCTTC. Protein sequence: CASSLALFGKQFF.

This clonotype was found many times. The chain couples TRBV9 to TRBJ2-7; D ambiguous. From germline, CDR1 is SGDLS and CDR2 YYNGEE. The CDR3 covers 14 residues. Trimming took 3 bases from V and 0 from J, leaving 10 bases between them. The CDR3 DNA sequence: TGTGCCAGCAGCGACCCGGAGAGCTCCTACGAGCAGTACTTC. The encoded protein is CASSDPESSYEQYF.

This clonotype was observed a handful of times. The chain carries TRBV30 and TRBJ1-4, with 7 bases that match TRBD1. The CDR3 has 12 residues. The junction had 7 bases not matched to a gene; V was cut back by 8 bases and J by 7 bases. CDR1 GTSNPN and CDR2 SVGIG come from the germline V gene (reference sequence). The CDR3 coding sequence is TGTGCCAGCTCGACAGGGTCTGAAAAACTGTTTTTT. It encodes CASSTGSEKLFF.

This clonotype has a count of ten or more. The rearrangement links TRBV5-1 to TRBJ1-6; 8 positions agree with TRBD1. Germline V lookup: CDR1 SGHRS, CDR2 YFSETQ. The trim removed 4 bases at V and 9 bases at J, leaving 9 bases unmatched. There are 15 residues in the CDR3. The CDR3 loop is CASSRQSTGGSPLHF. In DNA form, the CDR3 reads TGCGCCAGCAGCCGACAGAGTACAGGGGGTTCACCCCTCCACTTT. Looking up the rest from reference TRBV5-1 and TRBJ1-6 gives the full variable domain: KAGVTQTPRYLIKTRGQQVTLSCSPISGHRSVSWYQQTPGQGLQFLFEYFSETQRNKGNFPGRFSGRQFSNSRSEMNVSTLELGDSALYLCASSRQSTGGSPLHFGNGTRLTVT.

This clonotype was observed a few times. The V call is TRBV7-8, the J call TRBJ2-7; 8 positions match TRBD1. Germline V lookup: CDR1 SGHVS, CDR2 FQNEAQ. CDR3 length: 15 residues. Unmatched junction bases numbered 8, after V lost 5 bases and J lost 2 bases. The CDR3 DNA is TGTGCCAGCAGCAGCCAACAGGGGGTCACCTACGAGCAGTACTTC. This translates into CASSSQQGVTYEQYF.

This clonotype was counted at least ten times. The chain uses TRBV6-1 and TRBJ1-3, with no clear D. CDR1 MNHNS and CDR2 SASEGT come from the germline V gene. Trimming pared 4 bases from V and 0 bases from J, leaving 7 bases between. CDR3 length: 14 residues. The CDR3: CASSAGVSGNTIYF. As DNA, the CDR3 is TGTGCCAGCAGTGCAGGTGTCTCTGGAAACACCATATATTTT.

The table lists this clonotype with a few counts. The V call is TRBV7-9, the J call TRBJ2-3; D call uncertain. Germline V gene sequence: CDR1 SEHNR, CDR2 FQNEAQ (reference sequence). The CDR3 runs 14 residues. V was clipped by 0 bases and J by 2 bases, with 6 bases between them. CDR3 bases: TGTGCCAGCAGCTTAGCGGTCACCACAGATACGCAGTATTTT. As protein: CASSLAVTTDTQYF.

This clonotype appeared many times. The chain joins TRBV14 to TRBJ2-2, with D maybe TRBD2 (6 bases). The germline CDR1 and CDR2 sequences are SGHDN and FVKESK. V was clipped by 0 bases and J by 1 base, with 12 bases between them. The CDR3 is 17 amino acids. This CDR3 is CASSQDEGLLNTGELFF. CDR3 nucleotide sequence: TGTGCCAGCAGCCAAGATGAGGGACTGTTGAACACCGGGGAGCTGTTTTTT.

This chain connects TRBV6-5 to TRBJ2-7, with 7 bases aligning to TRBD1. The germline V gene encodes CDR1 MNHEY and CDR2 SVGAGI. The V gene end was trimmed by 0 bases and the J gene end by 4 bases; junction bases not matched to a gene: 6. CDR3 length: 15 residues. CDR3 protein: CASSYSGVQGYEQYF. The DNA of the CDR3 is TGTGCCAGCAGTTACTCGGGGGTACAGGGGTACGAGCAGTACTTC.

CDR3 bases: TGTGCCAGCAGCGAAACGCTGGGGACCGGGGAGCTGTTTTTT. It specifies CASSETLGTGELFF. This chain joins TRBV7-2 and TRBJ2-2; D is uncertain. This CDR3 is built from 14 residues. Germline V gene sequence: CDR1 SGHTA, CDR2 FQGNSA. Trimming shortened V by 5 bases and J by 5 bases, and 12 bases separated the two germline ends.

This clonotype was seen at least ten times. V gene TRBV4-3 combines with J gene TRBJ2-1; possible D gene TRBD2, 5 bases. Deletions cut 0 bases from V and 8 bases from J, with 17 bases between. Looked up from germline, CDR1 is LGHNA and CDR2 is YSLEER. The CDR3 runs 16 residues. In nucleotides, the CDR3 is TGCGCCAGCAGCCAAGATTGGAGGCTAAAACCCGATGAGCAGTTCTTC. This codes for CASSQDWRLKPDEQFF.

This clonotype was counted a few times. This chain joins TRBV11-2 and TRBJ2-5; D gene uncertain. V was pared by 1 base and J by 5 bases, with 14 bases between. CDR1 is SGHAT, CDR2 FQNNGV, per germline. The CDR3 consists of 15 residues. As DNA, the CDR3 is TGTGCCAGCAGCTTAGCGTCAGAATCTTACGAGACCCAGTACTTC. Protein product: CASSLASESYETQYF. Variable domain in full (rest from reference TRBV11-2 and TRBJ2-5): EAGVAQSPRYKIIEKRQSVAFWCNPISGHATLYWYQQILGQGPKLLIQFQNNGVVDDSQLPKDRFSAERLKGVDSTLKIQPAKLEDSAVYLCASSLASESYETQYFGPGTRLLVL.

Points on this clonotype: One junction end does not reproduce the germline sequence, and a read error may be involved. J is TRBJ2-5 and V is TRBV4-3, with 7 nucleotides matching TRBD2. Germline assignment: CDR1 LGHNA and CDR2 YSLEER. The CDR3 totals 16 residues. The CDR3, as DNA: TGCGCCAGCAGCCAAGATAGGGGACTACCCCAAGGGACCCAGTACTTC. It translates to CASSQDRGLPQGTQYF.

The chain uses TRBV7-9 and TRBJ2-2; D gene unclear. Deletions cut 1 base from V and 3 bases from J, with 9 bases between. Germline CDR1 is SEHNR and CDR2 is FQNEAQ (reference sequence). CDR3 size: 15 residues. The CDR3 DNA reads as TGTGCCAGCAGCTTAGACTGGGCTGACACCGGGGAGCTGTTTTTT. Protein sequence: CASSLDWADTGELFF.

This clonotype was seen a handful of times. The rearrangement links TRBV27 to TRBJ2-1, with 12 bases aligning to TRBD2. The V and J ends lost 3 bases and 7 bases, in that order; junction bases with no gene match: 13. This CDR3 has 18 amino acids. The germline V gene encodes CDR1 MNHEY and CDR2 SMNVEV (reference sequence). Here the CDR3 reads CASSLWLAGGMGGNEQFF. The DNA for the CDR3 is TGTGCCAGCAGTTTGTGGCTAGCGGGAGGGATGGGTGGGAATGAGCAGTTCTTC.

This clonotype was seen repeatedly, ten times or more. The chain uses TRBV3-1 and TRBJ2-7; D assignment may be TRBD1 or TRBD2 (5 bases each). Per the germline V gene, CDR1 is LGHDT and CDR2 is YNNKEL (reference sequence). This CDR3 is built from 14 residues. Trimming left V 3 bases short and J 6 bases short, with 15 bases between. Here the CDR3 reads CASSHLIPGSEQYF. The CDR3 DNA follows: TGTGCCAGCAGCCACCTTATCCCAGGGAGCGAGCAGTACTTC.

At least ten counts were recorded for this clonotype. The chain recombines TRBV7-9 with TRBJ2-5; D is perhaps TRBD2 (6 bases). The CDR3 length is 14 residues. Germline CDR1 reads SEHNR; CDR2 reads FQNEAQ (reference sequence). Trimming removed 2 bases at V and 2 bases at J, with 9 bases between. The CDR3 DNA reads as TGTGCCAGCAGCTTAAATCGGGGGCAAGAGACCCAGTACTTC. It is translated as CASSLNRGQETQYF. Full variable domain (outside the CDR3, taken from reference TRBV7-9 and TRBJ2-5): DTGVSQNPRHKITKRGQNVTFRCDPISEHNRLYWYRQTLGQGPEFLTYFQNEAQLEKSRLLSDRFSAERPKGSFSTLEIQRTEQGDSAMYLCASSLNRGQETQYFGPGTRLLVL.